The 14 T cell receptor beta chains below come from one sample, sequenced in a study of OX40 agonist ivuxolimab in advanced cancers. The table came from immunoSEQ multiplex PCR; TCRdb's copy has only in-frame clones and leaves some out. The repertoire consists of some 90,000 clones, with 91% occurring once and the leading ten covering around 1.5%. Sequenced material: CD4+ or CD8+ T cells sorted from blood, taken in a trial of the OX40 agonist ivuxolimab. These receptors all come from an adult with an advanced solid tumor such as melanoma, head and neck, liver or kidney cancer.

The CDR3 sequence: CASGLVPLIPGQVLYGYTF. The CDR3 DNA reads as TGTGCTAGTGGTTTGGTACCCCTCATCCCGGGACAGGTCCTCTATGGCTACACCTTC. The J gene is TRBJ1-2, the V gene TRBV12-5; 8 bases align to TRBD1. V lost 0 bases, J lost 4 bases, and 16 bases stayed unmatched. The CDR3 runs 19 residues. Germline CDR1 and CDR2: LGHNT and FRNRAP.

J is TRBJ2-3 and V is TRBV7-2, with TRBD2 identical over 10 bases. Germline CDR1 SGHTA, CDR2 FQGNSA. CDR3 length equals 15 residues. The J segment lost 1 base and the V segment lost 5 bases, leaving 3 bases of the junction unmatched. The CDR3 loop reads CASSLTSGGTDTQYF. The CDR3 bases are TGTGCCAGCAGCCTCACTAGCGGGGGCACAGATACGCAGTATTTT.

The gene calls are TRBV11-3 and TRBJ1-1, with TRBD1 matching 7 bases. J was trimmed by 8 bases and V by 2 bases; bases with no gene match: 5. Germline assignment: CDR1 SGHNT and CDR2 YENEEA. There are 13 residues in the CDR3. CDR3 sequence (DNA): TGTGCCAGCAGCTTAAGGGAGACAGGGGAAGCTTTCTTT. Amino acids: CASSLRETGEAFF. Variable domain in full (rest from reference TRBV11-3 and TRBJ1-1): EAGVVQSPRYKIIEKKQPVAFWCNPISGHNTLYWYLQNLGQGPELLIRYENEEAVDDSQLPKDRFSAERLKGVDSTLKIQPAELGDSAVYLCASSLRETGEAFFGQGTRLTVV.

The CDR3 sequence is CASSPSLAGKTYEQYF. The CDR3 DNA reads as TGTGCCAGCTCACCGTCACTAGCGGGGAAGACCTACGAGCAGTACTTC. The rearrangement links TRBV18 to TRBJ2-7, with 10 bases that match TRBD2. This CDR3 has 16 residues. The germline V gene has CDR1 KGHSH and CDR2 LQKENI. V was clipped by 3 bases and J by 2 bases; unmatched bases: 7. Together with reference TRBV18 and TRBJ2-7, the CDR3 gives the full variable domain: NAGVMQNPRHLVRRRGQEARLRCSPMKGHSHVYWYRQLPEEGLKFMVYLQKENIIDESGMPKERFSAEFPKEGPSILRIQQVVRGDSAAYFCASSPSLAGKTYEQYFGPGTRLTVT.

The J gene is TRBJ1-1, the V gene TRBV25-1, with TRBD1 as a possible D gene (6 bases). Germline loops: CDR1 MGHDK, CDR2 SYGVNS. The CDR3 runs 16 residues. Trimming pared 1 base from V and 4 bases from J, leaving 16 bases between. The DNA of the CDR3 is TGTGCCAGCAGTGAATTAGGCAGGGGAGAGGGCACTGAAGCTTTCTTT. The encoded protein is CASSELGRGEGTEAFF.

The chain combines TRBV7-9 with TRBJ1-1; D uncertain. V was shortened by 3 bases and J by 3 bases, with 8 bases between the two germline ends. The CDR3 contains 13 residues. CDR1 is SEHNR and CDR2 is FQNEAQ in the germline V gene (reference sequence). In DNA, the CDR3 is TGTGCCAGCAGCTTTCGACCCGACACTGAAGCTTTCTTT. Translation: CASSFRPDTEAFF.

This clone was picked up a small number of times. This chain connects TRBV5-6 to TRBJ1-2, with D perhaps TRBD1 (5 bases). Germline V lookup: CDR1 SGHDT, CDR2 YYEEEE. The CDR3 length is 14 residues. Trimming removed 1 base from V and 8 bases from J, with 15 bases in between. The CDR3 DNA is TGTGCCAGCAGCTTGAGGCGGCAGGGCGGCGGCTACACCTTC. Translating it yields CASSLRRQGGGYTF.

J is TRBJ1-2 and V is TRBV6-6, with D hard to call. Germline CDR1 is MNHNY and CDR2 is SVGAGI (reference sequence). The germline V and J ends were trimmed by 6 bases and 5 bases, with 7 bases remaining between them. The CDR3 spans 11 residues. In nucleotides, the CDR3 is TGTGCCAGCAGCTACAGATATGGCTACACCTTC. Its protein is CASSYRYGYTF.

Worth noting for this clone: The germline gene is not matched at one end of the junction; a read error may be the cause. The J gene is TRBJ1-1, the V gene TRBV5-1, with a possible D match to TRBD1 (5 bases). The CDR3 is 17 residues long. Germline V gives CDR1 SGHRS, CDR2 YFSETQ. The CDR3 loop is CASSRSYGAGLKTEAFF. The CDR3 coding sequence is TGCGCCAGCAGCCGGTCGTACGGGGCAGGGCTGAAGACTGAAGCTTTCTTT. Together with reference TRBV5-1 and TRBJ1-1, the CDR3 gives the full variable domain: KAGVTQTPRYLIKTRGQQVTLSCSPISGHRSVSWYQQTPGQGLQFLFEYFSETQRNKGNFPGRFSGRQFSNSRSEMNVSTLELGDSALYLCASSRSYGAGLKTEAFFGQGTRLTVV.

The rearrangement uses TRBV7-2 and TRBJ1-6; 11 positions agree with TRBD1. Germline lookup yields CDR1 SGHTA and CDR2 FQGNSA. V trimming: 4 bases; J trimming: 9 bases; junction bases outside the gene matches: 8. The CDR3 extends over 16 amino acids. The CDR3 reads CASSYSGTGGSSPLHF. Here the CDR3 DNA reads TGTGCCAGCAGCTACTCCGGGACAGGGGGGAGTTCACCCCTCCACTTT.

This chain connects TRBV19 to TRBJ2-3; 7 positions match TRBD1. Germline V gives CDR1 LNHDA, CDR2 SQIVND (reference sequence). This CDR3 contains 14 residues. V lost 4 bases and J lost 2; bases outside the gene matches: 3. The CDR3 region is CASSRTGHTDTQYF. As DNA, the CDR3 is TGTGCCAGTAGTAGGACAGGACACACAGATACGCAGTATTTT.

This sequence joins TRBV30 and TRBJ2-5; D is unresolved. The CDR3 length is 15 residues. Trimming pared 3 bases from V and 1 base from J, leaving 15 bases between. Per germline, CDR1 GTSNPN and CDR2 SVGIG (reference sequence). CDR3 nucleotide sequence: TGTGCCTGGAGCCGTGACGGACCCATCCAAGAGACCCAGTACTTC. Translation: CAWSRDGPIQETQYF.

The CDR3 protein is CASSLVGDSGNTIYF. DNA for the CDR3: TGCGCCAGCAGCTTGGTGGGGGATTCTGGAAACACCATATATTTT. V gene TRBV5-1 combines with J gene TRBJ1-3; perhaps TRBD1 as D (5 bases). This CDR3 has 15 amino acids. The V gene lost 0 bases and the J gene lost 1 base, with 8 bases spanning the gap. Germline assignment: CDR1 SGHRS and CDR2 YFSETQ. The full variable domain, its missing parts supplied by reference TRBV5-1 and TRBJ1-3, is KAGVTQTPRYLIKTRGQQVTLSCSPISGHRSVSWYQQTPGQGLQFLFEYFSETQRNKGNFPGRFSGRQFSNSRSEMNVSTLELGDSALYLCASSLVGDSGNTIYFGEGSWLTVV.

The V and J genes are TRBV18 and TRBJ1-6, with D unclear. Trimming left V 2 bases short and J 6 bases short, with 8 bases between. The CDR3 is made up of 14 amino acids. Looked up from germline, CDR1 is KGHSH and CDR2 is LQKENI. The CDR3 coding sequence is TGTGCCAGCTCACCAGAGGTTTCTAATTCACCCCTCCACTTT. The encoded protein is CASSPEVSNSPLHF.